What follows are 32 T cell receptor beta chains derived from one specimen sequenced in a study of cytomegalovirus exposure and HLA in healthy donors. TCRdb's table, derived via immunoSEQ multiplex PCR, lists solely in-frame clones and lacks some. In the table there are approximately 270,000 clones, about 86% of which are singletons. The sequencing sample was made of PBMCs. The receptor source for this set is a young woman in good health and CMV-seronegative.

CDR3: CASTGEGLGADTQYF. CDR3 nucleotides: TGTGCCAGCACCGGGGAGGGGTTAGGGGCAGATACGCAGTATTTT. V and J are TRBV5-6 and TRBJ2-3; 7 nucleotides match TRBD2. Germline CDR1 is SGHDT and CDR2 is YYEEEE. The CDR3 extends over 15 amino acids. V was pared by 6 bases and J by 4 bases, with 11 bases of the junction left unmatched.

The genes are TRBV30 and TRBJ2-6; TRBD2 matches at 7 bases. The germline V gene has CDR1 GTSNPN and CDR2 SVGIG (reference sequence). CDR3 length: 14 amino acids. J gave up 2 bases and V 5 bases, and 3 bases lay outside the gene matches. The CDR3 sequence: CAWAGLAGANVLTF. The CDR3 nucleotides are TGTGCCTGGGCTGGACTAGCTGGGGCCAACGTCCTGACTTTC.

This clone was observed a handful of times. The chain links TRBV6-1 to TRBJ2-2, with 8 bases identical to TRBD1. V gave up 1 base and J gave up 9 bases; unmatched junction bases: 1. The CDR3 runs 13 residues. Germline values: CDR1 MNHNS, CDR2 SASEGT. CDR3 sequence reads: CASSEGDRRELFF. CDR3 DNA: TGTGCCAGCAGTGAAGGGGACAGGCGGGAGCTGTTTTTT.

V and J are TRBV5-6 and TRBJ2-2, with D maybe TRBD2 (5 bases). Trimming stripped 0 bases from V and 2 bases from J, with 8 bases between. The germline V gene has CDR1 SGHDT and CDR2 YYEEEE. This CDR3 has 15 residues. The CDR3 region is CASSLAGINTGELFF. CDR3 sequence (DNA): TGTGCCAGCAGCTTGGCCGGGATCAACACCGGGGAGCTGTTTTTT.

The chain recombines TRBV7-9 with TRBJ2-2, with TRBD2 matching over 8 bases. Germline loops: CDR1 SEHNR, CDR2 FQNEAQ (reference sequence). The V gene end was trimmed by 5 bases and the J gene end by 7 bases; junction bases not matched to a gene: 6. CDR3 length: 14 residues. CDR3 sequence (DNA): TGTGCCAGCAGCGTACTACTAGCGGTCGGGGAGCTGTTTTTT. Amino acid sequence: CASSVLLAVGELFF.

The V and J genes are TRBV4-3 and TRBJ2-1, with 10 bases aligning to TRBD2. CDR1 is LGHNA, CDR2 YSLEER, per germline. V shed 0 bases, J shed 9 bases, and the junction held 5 bases outside the gene matches. There are 15 residues in the CDR3. CDR3 coding DNA: TGCGCCAGCAGCCAAGATCTAGCGGGGGAATTTGAGCAGTTCTTC. Translation: CASSQDLAGEFEQFF.

The chain links TRBV30 to TRBJ2-1; TRBD1 matches at 7 bases. Germline lookup yields CDR1 GTSNPN and CDR2 SVGIG (reference sequence). This CDR3 spans 14 amino acids. J gave up 8 bases and V 8 bases, and 15 bases lay outside the gene matches. CDR3 sequence (DNA): TGTGCCACCCCTGTAGGGACAGTCGCGGATGAGCAGTTCTTC. This sequence encodes CATPVGTVADEQFF.

The chain recombines TRBV7-6 with TRBJ1-4; D is unclear. The length of the CDR3 is 14 residues. Trimming took 1 base from V and 7 from J, leaving 10 bases between them. Germline CDR1 and CDR2: SGHVS and FNYEAQ. CDR3 nucleotides: TGTGCCAGCAGCTTAGGAGGTTTGGGTGAAAAACTGTTTTTT. It is translated as CASSLGGLGEKLFF.

The chain has TRBV2 and TRBJ2-7; 14 positions match TRBD2. In germline, CDR1 is SNHLY, CDR2 FYNNEI. Trimming cost V 7 bases and J 5 bases; bases outside gene matches: 7. The CDR3 has 15 amino acids. CDR3 amino acids: CASIRLGLAGDEQYF. CDR3 in DNA: TGTGCCAGCATAAGACTGGGACTAGCGGGAGACGAGCAGTACTTC.

Notes on this clone: This CDR3 is also generated by other DNA sequences in the sample. The chain combines TRBV5-6 with TRBJ2-7, with D possibly being TRBD1 (6 bases). CDR3 length: 13 amino acids. The germline V and J ends were trimmed by 2 bases and 2 bases, with 8 bases remaining between them. Germline values: CDR1 SGHDT, CDR2 YYEEEE. CDR3 nucleotide sequence: TGTGCCAGCAGCTTACAGGGTCCCTACGAGCAGTACTTC. Encoded protein: CASSLQGPYEQYF.

Only one count was recorded for this clone. V is TRBV14 and J is TRBJ1-1; D gene ambiguous. The germline CDR1 and CDR2 sequences are SGHDN and FVKESK. The V gene lost 5 bases and the J gene lost 1 base, with 5 bases spanning the gap. CDR3 length: 12 amino acids. CDR3 in amino acids: CASSGGNTEAFF. The CDR3 coding sequence is TGTGCCAGCAGCGGCGGGAACACTGAAGCTTTCTTT. Using reference TRBV14 and TRBJ1-1 for the parts outside the CDR3, the full variable domain is EAGVTQFPSHSVIEKGQTVTLRCDPISGHDNLYWYRRVMGKEIKFLLHFVKESKQDESGMPNNRFLAERTGGTYSTLKVQPAELEDSGVYFCASSGGNTEAFFGQGTRLTVV.

The chain uses TRBV5-1 and TRBJ2-1; D is uncertain. The CDR3 consists of 13 residues. Looked up from germline, CDR1 is SGHRS and CDR2 is YFSETQ. V lost 0 bases, J lost 6 bases, and 7 bases lay in between. The DNA of the CDR3 is TGCGCCAGCAGCTTGGGAGTTACCAATGAGCAGTTCTTC. This gives the protein CASSLGVTNEQFF.

The CDR3 DNA is TGCAGTGCGTCACAAGATTACGAGCAGTACTTC. It is translated as CSASQDYEQYF. The chain couples TRBV20-1 to TRBJ2-7; D unresolved. Germline V gene data show CDR1 as DFQATT and CDR2 as SNEGSKA (reference sequence). The ends were cut back, 6 bases at V and 4 bases at J, with 10 bases in the middle. The CDR3 runs to 11 residues.

The rearrangement joins TRBV28 to TRBJ1-5; a weak D match, TRBD1 (6 bases). In germline, CDR1 is MDHEN, CDR2 SYDVKM. Trimming cost V 3 bases and J 3 bases, with 12 bases left between them. The CDR3 loop spans 15 amino acids. CDR3 DNA: TGTGCCAGCAGTTTCGCGGCAGGGGTCAATCAGCCCCAGCATTTT. It specifies CASSFAAGVNQPQHF.

V and J are TRBV11-3 and TRBJ2-1, with 9 positions matching TRBD2. Germline trimming cut 5 bases from V and 7 bases from J; bases unmatched to any gene: 6. The CDR3 loop spans 14 amino acids. Germline values: CDR1 SGHNT, CDR2 YENEEA. In DNA, the CDR3 is TGTGCCAGCAGCCGTAGCGGGAGTGAGAATGAGCAGTTCTTC. Its protein product is CASSRSGSENEQFF.

This chain's CDR3 is CSVPHGAASEAFF. The CDR3 nucleotides read TGCAGCGTGCCCCATGGAGCGGCATCTGAAGCTTTCTTT. The J gene is TRBJ1-1, the V gene TRBV29-1; D ambiguous. Trimming shortened V by 6 bases and J by 6 bases, and 17 bases separated the two germline ends. Germline-derived CDR1 and CDR2 are SQVTM and ANQGSEA. This CDR3 has 13 amino acids.

This clone was detected only once. Other DNA sequences in this specimen translate into the identical CDR3. V usage is TRBV27 and J usage is TRBJ2-1; 10 nucleotides line up with TRBD2. Germline CDR1 is MNHEY and CDR2 is SMNVEV (reference sequence). With V trimmed by 6 bases and J by 0 bases, 2 bases remained unmatched. The CDR3 runs 15 residues. CDR3 in DNA: TGTGCCAGCAGCCCTAGCGGGAGCTCCTACAATGAGCAGTTCTTC. Translation: CASSPSGSSYNEQFF.

The chain uses TRBV28 and TRBJ1-6, with D possibly matching TRBD1 (6 bases). The CDR3 sequence is 18 residues long. The V end lost 3 bases, the J end lost 4 bases, and 19 bases lay between the germline ends. CDR1 is MDHEN and CDR2 is SYDVKM in the germline V gene. The CDR3 spells CASSLHEGGASYNSPLHF. The DNA of the CDR3 is TGTGCCAGCAGTTTGCATGAGGGGGGGGCGTCTTATAATTCACCCCTCCACTTT.

The chain carries TRBV28 and TRBJ2-3; 7 nucleotides agree with TRBD1. From germline, CDR1 is MDHEN and CDR2 SYDVKM. The CDR3 totals 17 residues. V dropped 4 bases and J dropped 4; count of bases not matched to a gene: 14. This CDR3 is CASSSDYTGDWADTQYF. CDR3 nucleotide sequence: TGTGCCAGCAGTTCAGACTATACAGGGGATTGGGCAGATACGCAGTATTTT.

The chain is built from TRBV6-5 and TRBJ2-1, with 12 nucleotides matching TRBD1. V gave up 4 bases and J gave up 10 bases; unmatched junction bases: 5. This CDR3 has 14 residues. The germline V gene encodes CDR1 MNHEY and CDR2 SVGAGI. The CDR3 reads CASSSWDRGREQFF. The CDR3 DNA follows: TGTGCCAGCAGTTCCTGGGACAGGGGGCGAGAGCAGTTCTTC.

In its sample, this clone was seen a few times. This sequence joins TRBV19 and TRBJ2-7, with 8 bases matching TRBD2. The CDR3 totals 15 residues. From germline, CDR1 is LNHDA and CDR2 SQIVND (reference sequence). Losses at the gene ends were 2 bases for V and 1 base for J; bases not matched to a gene: 4. The DNA of the CDR3 is TGTGCCAGTAGTATATCTGGGACTAGTTCCTACGAGCAGTACTTC. Translated, it gives CASSISGTSSYEQYF. The complete variable domain, with remaining parts taken from reference TRBV19 and TRBJ2-7, reads DGGITQSPKYLFRKEGQNVTLSCEQNLNHDAMYWYRQDPGQGLRLIYYSQIVNDFQKGDIAEGYSVSREKKESFPLTVTSAQKNPTAFYLCASSISGTSSYEQYFGPGTRLTVT.

This clone has a handful of counts. The chain is built from TRBV18 and TRBJ2-5; D might be TRBD1 (5 bases). Trimming removed 4 bases from V and 1 base from J, with 7 bases in between. There are 13 residues in the CDR3. Germline CDR1 is KGHSH and CDR2 is LQKENI. The CDR3 protein is CASSLDSQETQYF. For the CDR3, the DNA is TGTGCCAGCTCACTAGACAGCCAAGAGACCCAGTACTTC.

This clone was observed once. The gene calls are TRBV10-3 and TRBJ1-4; 9 nucleotides line up with TRBD1. The length of the CDR3 is 14 residues. J gave up 6 bases and V 3 bases, and 2 bases lay outside the gene matches. CDR1 is ENHRY and CDR2 is SYGVKD in the germline V gene. Here the CDR3 DNA reads TGTGCCATCAGTGAAAGGACAGGGGATGAAAAACTGTTTTTT. Amino acids: CAISERTGDEKLFF.

The chain combines TRBV28 with TRBJ1-2; tentative D call: TRBD1 (5 bases). Trimming pared 5 bases from V and 6 bases from J, leaving 22 bases between. The germline CDR1 and CDR2 sequences are MDHEN and SYDVKM. CDR3 length equals 16 residues. CDR3 DNA sequence: TGTGCCAGCAGTGAATCCCAGCGGGGCTCAAGGCATGGCTACACCTTC. Its protein product is CASSESQRGSRHGYTF.

This clone has just one count. The J gene is TRBJ2-3, the V gene TRBV5-1; TRBD2 agrees at 10 bases. The J segment lost 2 bases and the V segment lost 6 bases, leaving 6 bases of the junction unmatched. Germline CDR1 is SGHRS and CDR2 is YFSETQ. The CDR3 spans 15 residues. The CDR3 loop reads CASTGLAGATDTQYF. The CDR3 nucleotides are TGCGCCAGCACCGGCCTAGCGGGGGCCACAGATACGCAGTATTTT. The full variable domain, rest sourced from reference TRBV5-1 and TRBJ2-3, is KAGVTQTPRYLIKTRGQQVTLSCSPISGHRSVSWYQQTPGQGLQFLFEYFSETQRNKGNFPGRFSGRQFSNSRSEMNVSTLELGDSALYLCASTGLAGATDTQYFGPGTRLTVL.

The rearrangement uses TRBV9 and TRBJ2-5; 8 bases agree with TRBD1. The CDR3 covers 14 residues. J gave up 5 bases and V 2 bases, and 5 bases lay outside the gene matches. Germline lookup yields CDR1 SGDLS and CDR2 YYNGEE. CDR3 loop: CASSVAGGLETQYF. CDR3 coding DNA: TGTGCCAGCAGCGTCGCAGGGGGCTTGGAGACCCAGTACTTC.

Written as DNA, the CDR3 is TGTGCCAGCAGCCCGCGACAGGGAAGTCGCCAGCTTTACTATGGCTACACCTTC. This translates into CASSPRQGSRQLYYGYTF. The J gene is TRBJ1-2, the V gene TRBV11-2, with 7 bases lining up with TRBD1. The CDR3 runs 18 residues. J lost 3 bases, V lost 5 bases, and 18 bases had no gene match. Per germline, CDR1 SGHAT and CDR2 FQNNGV.

This chain links TRBV2 with TRBJ2-1; no definite D call. CDR1 and CDR2 (germline): SNHLY, FYNNEI. CDR3 size: 13 residues. Trimming removed 6 bases from V and 5 bases from J, with 11 bases in between. CDR3 protein: CASRAGSDNEQFF. The CDR3 coding sequence is TGTGCCAGCAGAGCCGGGTCCGACAATGAGCAGTTCTTC.

J is TRBJ1-2 and V is TRBV28; D may be TRBD1 (5 bases). The CDR3 length is 16 residues. V lost 1 base and J lost 2, with 14 bases in between. Germline V lookup: CDR1 MDHEN, CDR2 SYDVKM. The CDR3: CASSLYPFAGNYGYTF. The CDR3 DNA reads as TGTGCCAGCAGTTTATACCCTTTTGCAGGGAACTATGGCTACACCTTC.

The V call is TRBV4-3, the J call TRBJ2-7; TRBD1 is a possible D gene (6 bases). There are 14 residues in the CDR3. Trimming took 0 bases from V and 3 from J, leaving 9 bases between them. Germline V gene lookup returns CDR1 LGHNA and CDR2 YSLEER. The CDR3 loop reads CASSQDRGNYEQYF. CDR3 nucleotides: TGCGCCAGCAGCCAAGACAGGGGCAACTACGAGCAGTACTTC.

V usage is TRBV4-1 and J usage is TRBJ1-2; a weak D match, TRBD1 (6 bases). The CDR3 covers 15 residues. Germline lookup yields CDR1 MGHRA and CDR2 YSYEKL. Trimming removed 0 bases from V and 6 bases from J, with 14 bases in between. CDR3 bases: TGCGCCAGCAGCCAAGATCCGGACAGTCTCGATGGCTACACCTTC. Its translation: CASSQDPDSLDGYTF.

The CDR3, as DNA: TGTGCCAGCACCCACCGGGGTGGCCAAGAGACCCAGTACTTC. Translating it yields CASTHRGGQETQYF. The V call is TRBV7-6, the J call TRBJ2-5; D is possibly TRBD2 (5 bases). CDR1 and CDR2 (germline): SGHVS, FNYEAQ. The CDR3 runs 14 residues. V lost 7 bases, J lost 1 base, and 13 bases lay in between. Looking up the rest from reference TRBV7-6 and TRBJ2-5 gives the full variable domain: GAGVSQSPRYKVTKRGQDVALRCDPISGHVSLYWYRQALGQGPEFLTYFNYEAQQDKSGLPNDRFSAERPEGSISTLTIQRTEQRDSAMYRCASTHRGGQETQYFGPGTRLLVL.